These 29 T cell receptor beta chains share one sample of origin, sequenced in a study of blood T cell repertoires in COVID-19 (TCRdb year 2020). The library relied on the immunoSEQ multiplex PCR assay. TCRdb holds this immuneACCESS table with in-frame rearrangements only. Some clones are missing; in checked studies, unresolved V genes explain under half, and the rest has no known cause. Present in this sample are about 240,000 clones, approximately 85% of which were seen just once. About 4% of the sample is in the top ten clones. Sequences were obtained from peripheral blood. All receptors come from a man aged 50 to 60 with acute or convalescent COVID-19.

This rearrangement joins TRBV5-4 to TRBJ1-4; D is uncertain. The germline gives CDR1 SGHNT, CDR2 YYREEE (reference sequence). The CDR3 length is 13 residues. Trimming left V 0 bases short and J 11 bases short, with 11 bases between. Here the CDR3 reads CASSLEEGGKLFF. CDR3 coding DNA: TGTGCCAGCAGCTTGGAGGAGGGAGGGAAACTGTTTTTT.

J is TRBJ2-5 and V is TRBV9, with 9 bases matching TRBD2. The V gene end was trimmed by 5 bases and the J gene end by 2 bases; junction bases not matched to a gene: 7. This CDR3 has 15 residues. CDR1 is SGDLS and CDR2 is YYNGEE in the germline V gene. The CDR3 spells CASSGAGGRQETQYF. The CDR3 DNA is TGTGCCAGCAGTGGAGCGGGAGGCCGTCAAGAGACCCAGTACTTC. Variable domain in full (rest from reference TRBV9 and TRBJ2-5): DSGVTQTPKHLITATGQRVTLRCSPRSGDLSVYWYQQSLDQGLQFLIQYYNGEERAKGNILERFSAQQFPDLHSELNLSSLELGDSALYFCASSGAGGRQETQYFGPGTRLLVL.

V is TRBV27 and J is TRBJ2-5, with 7 bases lining up with TRBD2. Germline V lookup: CDR1 MNHEY, CDR2 SMNVEV (reference sequence). The CDR3 totals 14 residues. Trimming removed 5 bases from V and 7 bases from J; junction bases left unmatched: 10. DNA of the CDR3: TGTGCCAGCAGTCTCGGACTAGTCGCGGCGACCCAGTACTTC. Encoded protein: CASSLGLVAATQYF.

This chain links TRBV18 with TRBJ2-3; maybe TRBD2 (5 bases). Trimming pared 0 bases from V and 5 bases from J, leaving 9 bases between. CDR1 is KGHSH, CDR2 LQKENI, per germline. The CDR3 contains 14 residues. CDR3 nucleotides: TGTGCCAGCTCACCACCTGAGGGTGGAGATACGCAGTATTTT. Amino acids: CASSPPEGGDTQYF.

This chain connects TRBV3-1 (or the pseudogene TRBV3-2) to TRBJ2-7; TRBD2 might be the D (6 bases). Trimming shortened V by 0 bases and J by 6 bases, and 18 bases separated the two germline ends. The CDR3 contains 16 residues. Germline CDR1 LGHDT, CDR2 YNNKEL (reference sequence). The DNA of the CDR3 is TGTGCCAGCAGCCAAGATTGGGGGGACTCCTCCGCCGAGCAGTACTTC. It specifies CASSQDWGDSSAEQYF.

DNA of the CDR3: TGTGCCAGCAGCCAAGATCTAAGGGGCGGAGAGGAGACCCAGTACTTC. This translates into CASSQDLRGGEETQYF. The chain links TRBV4-2 to TRBJ2-5, with D perhaps matching TRBD1 (5 bases). The ends were cut back, 0 bases at V and 5 bases at J, with 16 bases in the middle. The germline gives CDR1 LGHNA, CDR2 YNFKEQ. The CDR3 sequence is 16 residues long.

This clone was counted a single time. The V gene is TRBV15, the J gene TRBJ1-2; 9 bases fit TRBD1. The V gene's germline CDR1 is LNHNV and CDR2 YYDKDF (reference sequence). This CDR3 contains 12 residues. The J segment lost 13 bases and the V segment lost 1 base, leaving 4 bases of the junction unmatched. For the CDR3, the DNA is TGTGCCACCAGCAGAGGGGGACAGGGCCCCACCTTC. This sequence encodes CATSRGGQGPTF.

This clone showed up just a few times. The germline gene is not matched at one end of the junction; a read error may be the cause. The rearrangement joins TRBV7-2 to TRBJ2-7; 7 bases fit TRBD2. The CDR3 contains 16 residues. CDR1 and CDR2 (germline): SGHTA, FQGNSA. CDR3 residues: CASSLALGGTPYEQYF. Written as DNA, the CDR3 is TGTGCCAGCAGCCTAGCCTTGGGGGGGACCCCCTACGAGCAGTACTTC.

The V call is TRBV5-4, the J call TRBJ2-7, with 8 positions matching TRBD1. In germline, CDR1 is SGHNT, CDR2 YYREEE (reference sequence). V lost 4 bases to trimming and J lost 2 bases; unmatched junction nucleotides: 5. The CDR3 is 14 amino acids. Written as DNA, the CDR3 is TGTGCCAGCAGCCCCGGACAGGGTCCCTACGAGCAGTACTTC. This gives the protein CASSPGQGPYEQYF.

J is TRBJ1-1 and V is TRBV27; maybe TRBD1 (5 bases). This CDR3 is 14 amino acids long. Trimming removed 5 bases from V and 0 bases from J, with 10 bases in between. CDR1 and CDR2 (germline): MNHEY, SMNVEV (reference sequence). CDR3 amino acids: CASSAQGMNTEAFF. CDR3 coding DNA: TGTGCCAGCAGTGCCCAGGGTATGAACACTGAAGCTTTCTTT.

Here the CDR3 DNA reads TGTGCCAGCAGCTTGGGTGCAGGGCCCCACTTTGAAGCTTTCTTT. Protein product: CASSLGAGPHFEAFF. The chain recombines TRBV5-4 with TRBJ1-1; the D gene is possibly TRBD1 (5 bases). The CDR3 covers 15 residues. Per germline, CDR1 SGHNT and CDR2 YYREEE (reference sequence). V lost 0 bases, J lost 7 bases, and 16 bases lay in between.

V and J are TRBV18 and TRBJ1-5; possible D gene TRBD1, 5 bases. With 4 bases removed from V and 4 bases from J, the gap between germline ends came to 11 bases. The germline CDR1 and CDR2 sequences are KGHSH and LQKENI. The CDR3 length is 14 residues. CDR3 protein: CASSLRGGNQPQHF. In DNA form, the CDR3 reads TGTGCCAGCTCACTACGGGGGGGTAATCAGCCCCAGCATTTT.

The chain combines TRBV4-2 with TRBJ1-5; TRBD1 is a possible D gene (6 bases). Trimming removed 4 bases from V and 4 bases from J, with 14 bases in between. CDR1 LGHNA and CDR2 YNFKEQ come from the germline V gene. The CDR3 length is 15 residues. CDR3 protein: CASSRNTGPNQPQHF. CDR3 in DNA: TGTGCCAGCAGCCGAAATACAGGGCCAAATCAGCCCCAGCATTTT.

This clone was seen only a few times. The chain carries TRBV11-2 and TRBJ2-7; tentatively, D is TRBD1 (5 bases). With 2 bases removed from V and 2 bases from J, the gap between germline ends came to 13 bases. The CDR3 is 15 amino acids. Germline V CDR1 and CDR2: SGHAT, FQNNGV. For the CDR3, the DNA is TGTGCCAGCAGCTTAAGTCCCGACAGCACCTACGAGCAGTACTTC. Encoded protein: CASSLSPDSTYEQYF.

This clone was observed a few times. The chain recombines TRBV3-1 (or the pseudogene TRBV3-2) with TRBJ2-6; 13 bases are shared with TRBD2. CDR1 is LGHDT and CDR2 is YNNKEL in the germline V gene (reference sequence). The ends lost 4 bases at V and 2 bases at J; junction bases unmatched: 2. The CDR3 totals 17 residues. The CDR3 DNA reads as TGTGCCAGCAGCCCTGGACTAGCGGGAGCTGGGGCCAACGTCCTGACTTTC. Translating gives CASSPGLAGAGANVLTF.

V and J are TRBV7-3 and TRBJ2-5, with TRBD2 identical over 9 bases. Trimming took 2 bases from V and 1 from J; bases not matched to a gene: 5. CDR1 and CDR2 (germline): SGHTA, FQGTGA. The CDR3 spans 16 residues. CDR3 loop: CASSLFGSGGQETQYF. The CDR3 nucleotides read TGTGCCAGCAGCTTATTTGGTAGCGGGGGCCAAGAGACCCAGTACTTC.

The chain links TRBV7-2 to TRBJ1-1, with 10 bases matching TRBD1. V shed 4 bases, J shed 3 bases, and the junction held 11 bases outside the gene matches. Germline values: CDR1 SGHTA, CDR2 FQGNSA. This CDR3 spans 17 amino acids. DNA for the CDR3: TGTGCCAGCAGCTCGCCCTGGACAGGGGGAAATGACACTGAAGCTTTCTTT. This encodes CASSSPWTGGNDTEAFF.

This clone was found once. This chain joins TRBV5-4 and TRBJ2-4; D is perhaps TRBD1 (6 bases). Germline assignment: CDR1 SGHNT and CDR2 YYREEE (reference sequence). Between the trimmed V and J ends, which lost 0 bases and 7 bases, there was a span of 11 bases. This CDR3 comprises 14 residues. The CDR3 here is CASSLEGEWNIQYF. CDR3 sequence (DNA): TGTGCCAGCAGCTTGGAGGGGGAGTGGAACATTCAGTACTTC.

V usage is TRBV4-1 and J usage is TRBJ2-1; 9 bases line up with TRBD2. This CDR3 comprises 16 residues. The germline gives CDR1 MGHRA, CDR2 YSYEKL. J was trimmed by 4 bases and V by 2 bases; bases with no gene match: 6. The CDR3 spells CASSQYASGTYNEQFF. In nucleotides, the CDR3 is TGCGCCAGCAGCCAATATGCTAGCGGGACGTACAATGAGCAGTTCTTC.

DNA of the CDR3: TGTGCCAGCAGTTTAAATCTCCGGACAGGGGCGCGGGTATACAATGAGCAGTTCTTC. It yields the protein CASSLNLRTGARVYNEQFF. The chain combines TRBV27 with TRBJ2-1, with 9 bases lining up with TRBD1. Germline values: CDR1 MNHEY, CDR2 SMNVEV (reference sequence). With V trimmed by 2 bases and J by 4 bases, 15 bases remained unmatched. The CDR3 totals 19 residues.

The V call is TRBV5-1, the J call TRBJ2-3, with 7 bases that match TRBD2. Germline CDR1 and CDR2: SGHRS and YFSETQ. The CDR3 runs 13 residues. V dropped 3 bases and J dropped 3; count of bases not matched to a gene: 1. CDR3 bases: TGCGCCAGCAGCTATAGCGGGACAGATACGCAGTATTTT. This codes for CASSYSGTDTQYF.

This chain connects TRBV27 to TRBJ2-2; TRBD1 aligns across 7 bases. The CDR3 has 17 residues. V was pared by 6 bases and J by 4 bases, with 14 bases of the junction left unmatched. Germline CDR1 MNHEY, CDR2 SMNVEV (reference sequence). CDR3 DNA: TGTGCCAGCAGCCAAAGGGCAGGGGGATTCGGCACCGGGGAGCTGTTTTTT. Translated, it gives CASSQRAGGFGTGELFF.

The count of this clone is one. This chain joins TRBV10-3 and TRBJ2-7; TRBD1 aligns across 9 bases. The CDR3 is 16 amino acids. Germline V gene lookup returns CDR1 ENHRY and CDR2 SYGVKD. J was trimmed by 2 bases and V by 3 bases; bases with no gene match: 8. CDR3 in amino acids: CAISDSGQGYPYEQYF. The CDR3, as DNA: TGTGCCATCAGTGATTCGGGACAGGGTTATCCCTACGAGCAGTACTTC.

V usage is TRBV6-5 and J usage is TRBJ1-6; D not certain. V lost 2 bases and J 7 bases, leaving 15 bases between the germline ends. This CDR3 spans 16 amino acids. Per the germline V gene, CDR1 is MNHEY and CDR2 is SVGAGI. CDR3 sequence: CASSYAISWANSPLHF. The CDR3 DNA is TGTGCCAGCAGTTACGCCATTTCTTGGGCCAATTCACCCCTCCACTTT.

This sequence joins TRBV27 and TRBJ2-5; TRBD1 might be the D (6 bases). Trimming took off 6 bases at V and 2 bases at J, with 10 bases between the two ends. There are 13 residues in the CDR3. Per germline, CDR1 MNHEY and CDR2 SMNVEV (reference sequence). The CDR3 nucleotides read TGTGCCAGCAGACCGACAGGTCAAGAGACCCAGTACTTC. Translated, it gives CASRPTGQETQYF.

The chain is built from TRBV6-2 or TRBV6-3 and TRBJ1-1, with D perhaps TRBD1 (5 bases). Germline CDR1 MNHEY, CDR2 SVGEGT. Trimming removed 4 bases at V and 2 bases at J, with 14 bases between. The CDR3 contains 15 residues. The CDR3 loop is CASSFRQTLNTEAFF. The CDR3 nucleotides read TGTGCCAGCAGTTTTCGACAGACACTAAACACTGAAGCTTTCTTT.

The CDR3 loop reads CASSLGDPTGNTIYF. DNA for the CDR3: TGTGCCAGCAGTTTGGGAGACCCGACGGGAAACACCATATATTTT. This chain connects TRBV27 to TRBJ1-3; D remains ambiguous. Trimming removed 3 bases from V and 4 bases from J, with 13 bases in between. In germline, CDR1 is MNHEY, CDR2 SMNVEV (reference sequence). This CDR3 comprises 15 residues.

This rearrangement joins TRBV19 to TRBJ2-5; possible D gene TRBD1, 5 bases. V lost 10 bases and J 2 bases, leaving 20 bases between the germline ends. Germline assignment: CDR1 LNHDA and CDR2 SQIVND (reference sequence). This CDR3 spans 15 amino acids. CDR3 sequence (DNA): TGTGCCACCCTGGTGCGGCGGCAGGGACAAGAGACCCAGTACTTC. It is translated as CATLVRRQGQETQYF. Filled out from reference TRBV19 and TRBJ2-5, the complete variable domain reads DGGITQSPKYLFRKEGQNVTLSCEQNLNHDAMYWYRQDPGQGLRLIYYSQIVNDFQKGDIAEGYSVSREKKESFPLTVTSAQKNPTAFYLCATLVRRQGQETQYFGPGTRLLVL.

The genes are TRBV12-3 or TRBV12-4 and TRBJ1-1; 8 bases are shared with TRBD1. V dropped 6 bases and J dropped 4; count of bases not matched to a gene: 4. The CDR3 loop spans 13 amino acids. This CDR3 is CASSQQGGTEAFF. The CDR3 DNA sequence: TGTGCCAGCAGCCAACAGGGGGGCACTGAAGCTTTCTTT.